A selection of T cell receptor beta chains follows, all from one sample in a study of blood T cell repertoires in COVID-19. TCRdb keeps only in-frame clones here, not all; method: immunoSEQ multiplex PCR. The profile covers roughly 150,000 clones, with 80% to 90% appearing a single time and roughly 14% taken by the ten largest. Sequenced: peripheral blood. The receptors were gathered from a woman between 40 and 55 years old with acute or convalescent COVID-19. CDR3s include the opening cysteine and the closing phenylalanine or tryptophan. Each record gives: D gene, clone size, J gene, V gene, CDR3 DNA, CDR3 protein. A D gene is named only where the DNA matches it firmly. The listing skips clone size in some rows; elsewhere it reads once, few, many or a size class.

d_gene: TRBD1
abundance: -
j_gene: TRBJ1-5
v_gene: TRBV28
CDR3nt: TGTGCCAGCAGCCCGGGGACAGGGGTTCTTCAGCCCCAGCATTTT
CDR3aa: CASSPGTGVLQPQHF

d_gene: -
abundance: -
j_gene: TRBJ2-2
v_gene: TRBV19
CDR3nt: TGTGCCAGTAGCGAAACCATAGTAGCCGGGGAGCTGTTTTTT
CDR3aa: CASSETIVAGELFF

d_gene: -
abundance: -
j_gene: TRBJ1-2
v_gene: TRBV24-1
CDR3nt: TGTGCCACCAGTGGTGACAGAGCCTATGGCTACACCTTC
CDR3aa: CATSGDRAYGYTF

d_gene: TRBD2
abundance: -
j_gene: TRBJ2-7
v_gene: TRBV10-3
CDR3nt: TGTGCCATCAGTGTTGACGGGGGGTCCTACGAGCAGTACTTC
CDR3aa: CAISVDGGSYEQYF

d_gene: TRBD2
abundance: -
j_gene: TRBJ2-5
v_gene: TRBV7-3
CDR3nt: TGTGCCAGCAGCTCTAGCGGGAGTTTGACAGAGACCCAGTACTTC
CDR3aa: CASSSSGSLTETQYF

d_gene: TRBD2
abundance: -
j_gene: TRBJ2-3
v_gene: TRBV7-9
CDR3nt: TGTGCCAGCAGCTCCCCTACTAGCGGCACAGATACGCAGTATTTT
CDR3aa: CASSSPTSGTDTQYF

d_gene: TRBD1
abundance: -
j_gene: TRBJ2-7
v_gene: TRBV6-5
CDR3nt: TGTGCCAGCAGTTACTCGGCAGGGGGCCCTGGGTACGAGCAGTACTTC
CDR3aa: CASSYSAGGPGYEQYF

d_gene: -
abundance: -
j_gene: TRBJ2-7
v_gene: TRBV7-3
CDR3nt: TGTGCCAGCAGCTTAATGGCAGGGAACGCCTACGAGCAGTACTTC
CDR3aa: CASSLMAGNAYEQYF

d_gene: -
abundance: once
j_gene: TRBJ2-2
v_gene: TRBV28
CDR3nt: TGTGCCAGCAGTTTAATAGGGGACACCGGGGAGCTGTTTTTT
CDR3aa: CASSLIGDTGELFF

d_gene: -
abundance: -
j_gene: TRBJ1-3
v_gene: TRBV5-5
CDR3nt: TGTGCCAGCAGCCCATTGGGGGGAGGAAACACCATATATTTT
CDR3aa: CASSPLGGGNTIYF

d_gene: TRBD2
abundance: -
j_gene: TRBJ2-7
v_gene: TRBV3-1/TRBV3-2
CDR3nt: TGTGCCAGCATCGCTAGCGGGAGGGCCAGCGAGCAGTACTTC
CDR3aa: CASIASGRASEQYF

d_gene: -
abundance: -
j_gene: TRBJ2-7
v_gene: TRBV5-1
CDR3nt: TGCGCCAGCAGCTTTACCGGGGACGAGCAGTACTTC
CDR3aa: CASSFTGDEQYF

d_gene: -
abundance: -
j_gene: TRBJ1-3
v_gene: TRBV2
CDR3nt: TGTGCCAGCGCTAACTCTGGAAACACCATATATTTT
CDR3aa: CASANSGNTIYF

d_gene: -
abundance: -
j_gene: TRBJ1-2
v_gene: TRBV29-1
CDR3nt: TGCAGCGTTCGACAGTCCTATGGCTACACCTTC
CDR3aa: CSVRQSYGYTF

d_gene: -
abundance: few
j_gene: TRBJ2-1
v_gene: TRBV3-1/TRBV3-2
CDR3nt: TGTGCCAGCAGACAGACTAGACATAAGGACTACAATGAGCAGTTCTTC
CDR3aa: CASRQTRHKDYNEQFF

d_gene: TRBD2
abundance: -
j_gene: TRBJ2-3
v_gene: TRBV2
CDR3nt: TGTGCCAGCAGTGAAGCGGTAGCGGGGGGCACAGATACGCAGTATTTT
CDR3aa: CASSEAVAGGTDTQYF

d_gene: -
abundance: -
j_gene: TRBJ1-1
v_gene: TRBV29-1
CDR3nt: TGCAGCGTTGGTAAAGGGGAAAACACTGAAGCTTTCTTT
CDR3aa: CSVGKGENTEAFF

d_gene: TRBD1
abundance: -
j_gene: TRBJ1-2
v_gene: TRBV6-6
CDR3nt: TGTGCCAGCAGTTCCGACAGGGGGCTCATCTATGGCTACACCTTC
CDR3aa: CASSSDRGLIYGYTF

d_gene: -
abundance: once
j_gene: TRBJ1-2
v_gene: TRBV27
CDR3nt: TGTGCCAGCAGTTCCTCAGTGGGGGGCTATGGCTACACCTTC
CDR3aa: CASSSSVGGYGYTF

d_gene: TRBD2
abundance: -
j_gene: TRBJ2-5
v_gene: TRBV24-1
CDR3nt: TGTGCCACTTCCGGGACTAGCGGGGATAGGGCCCAAGAGACCCAGTACTTC
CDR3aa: CATSGTSGDRAQETQYF

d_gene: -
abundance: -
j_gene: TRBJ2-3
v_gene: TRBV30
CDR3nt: TGTGCCTGGGCTGGGGCCGCAGATACGCAGTATTTT
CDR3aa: CAWAGAADTQYF

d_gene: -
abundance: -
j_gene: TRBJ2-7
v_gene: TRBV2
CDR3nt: TGTGCCAGCAGTGCAGGGGTCTCGTCCGCCGAGCAGTACTTC
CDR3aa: CASSAGVSSAEQYF

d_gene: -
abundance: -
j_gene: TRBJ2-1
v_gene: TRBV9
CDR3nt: TGTGCCAGCAGCGTCGGCAGGGCAACGAACAATGAGCAGTTCTTC
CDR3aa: CASSVGRATNNEQFF

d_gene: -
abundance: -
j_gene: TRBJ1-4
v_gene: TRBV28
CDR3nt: TGTGCCAGCAGTTTACCTCAGAGAGGGGAAAAACTGTTTTTT
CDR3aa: CASSLPQRGEKLFF

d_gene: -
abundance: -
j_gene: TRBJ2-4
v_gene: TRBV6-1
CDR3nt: TGTGCCAGCAGTGAACTCAGGGGGGACATTCAGTACTTC
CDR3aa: CASSELRGDIQYF

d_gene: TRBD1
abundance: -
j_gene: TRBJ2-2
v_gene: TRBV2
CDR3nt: TGTGCCAGCAGTGAGGGGGACAGGAACACCGGGGAGCTGTTTTTT
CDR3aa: CASSEGDRNTGELFF

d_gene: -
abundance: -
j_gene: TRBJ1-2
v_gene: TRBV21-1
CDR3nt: TGTGCCAGCAGCAAAGTCCCAGGGGGTTATCATGGCTACACCTTC
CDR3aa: CASSKVPGGYHGYTF

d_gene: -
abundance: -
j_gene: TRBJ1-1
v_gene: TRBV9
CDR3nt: TGTGCCAGCACCCGACAGGTAGCGAACACTGAAGCTTTCTTT
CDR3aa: CASTRQVANTEAFF

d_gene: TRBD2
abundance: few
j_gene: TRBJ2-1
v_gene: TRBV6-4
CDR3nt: TGTGCCAGCAGTGCGGGGGAGGGCTCCTACAATGAGCAGTTCTTC
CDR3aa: CASSAGEGSYNEQFF

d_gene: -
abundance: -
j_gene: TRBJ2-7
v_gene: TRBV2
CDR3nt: TGTGCCAGCAGCTACACTAGCATCGGTCGCGAGCAGTACTTC
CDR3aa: CASSYTSIGREQYF